The 4 T cell receptor beta chains below were found in one sample sequenced in a study of blood T cells in healthy people across ages. A second roughly 7 to 12 cycle PCR used barcoded and J-beta primers. Each CDR3 protein is one row after TCRdb ran MiXCR on the 5' RACE reads. The data hold approximately 900,000 distinct CDR3 sequences, with under 50% observed a single time. Material: blood. These receptor sequences come from a young man in good health.

This clonotype has just a few counts. The chain links TRBV9 to TRBJ2-7, with 11 nucleotides matching TRBD2. The tail of the sequence fits TRBJ2-5 better, so the J call may be wrong. Germline V gene lookup returns CDR1 SGDLS and CDR2 YYNGEE. The CDR3 length is 16 residues. CDR3 sequence (DNA): TGTGCCAGCAGCGCCTTTAGCGGGGGGGTTCTAGAGACCCAGTACTTC. As protein: CASSAFSGGVLETQYF.

The chain couples TRBV20-1 to TRBJ2-6; either TRBD1 or TRBD2 may supply D (5 bases each). Per germline, CDR1 DFQATT and CDR2 SNEGSKA (reference sequence). The CDR3 runs to 17 residues. The V end was cut by 0 bases, the J end by 2 bases, with 14 bases between. The CDR3 DNA follows: TGCAGTGCTAGAGATGAACGAGGGGTCACTGGGGCCAACGTCCTGACTTTC. Protein: CSARDERGVTGANVLTF.

The chain joins TRBV4-1 to TRBJ1-2, with a weak D call TRBD1 (6 bases). Trimming removed 4 bases at V and 3 bases at J, with 21 bases between. CDR3 length: 17 amino acids. From germline, CDR1 is MGHRA and CDR2 YSYEKL. In DNA, the CDR3 is TGCGCCAGCAGCCGATCACTTGGACAGAGGCCTCACTATGGCTACACCTTC. This codes for CASSRSLGQRPHYGYTF.

V usage is TRBV19 and J usage is TRBJ2-7; the D is unclear. V lost 0 bases and J lost 0, with 12 bases in between. Germline CDR1 reads LNHDA; CDR2 reads SQIVND (reference sequence). CDR3 size: 16 residues. CDR3 sequence reads: CASSIDSRLSSYEQYF. In nucleotides, the CDR3 is TGTGCCAGTAGTATAGATTCCCGATTGAGCTCCTACGAGCAGTACTTC.